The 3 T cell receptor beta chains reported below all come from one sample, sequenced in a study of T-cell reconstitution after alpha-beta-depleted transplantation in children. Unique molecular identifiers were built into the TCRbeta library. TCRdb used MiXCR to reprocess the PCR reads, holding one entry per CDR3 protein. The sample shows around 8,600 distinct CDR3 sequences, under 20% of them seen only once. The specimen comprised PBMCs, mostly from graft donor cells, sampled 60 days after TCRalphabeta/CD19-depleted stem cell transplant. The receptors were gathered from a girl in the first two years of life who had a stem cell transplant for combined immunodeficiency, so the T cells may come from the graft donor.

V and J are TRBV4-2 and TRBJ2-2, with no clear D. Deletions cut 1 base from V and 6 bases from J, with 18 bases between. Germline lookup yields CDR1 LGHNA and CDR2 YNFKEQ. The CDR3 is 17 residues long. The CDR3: CASSQGQAYPLAGELFF. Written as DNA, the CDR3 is TGTGCCAGCAGCCAAGGACAAGCGTACCCGCTAGCCGGGGAGCTGTTTTTT.

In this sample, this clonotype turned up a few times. The CDR3 DNA sequence: TGTGCCAGCAGCGGACTAGCGGGGGGAAACACCGGGGAGCTGTTTTTT. Translated, it gives CASSGLAGGNTGELFF. The rearrangement links TRBV6-1 to TRBJ2-2; TRBD2 matches at 14 bases. With V trimmed by 6 bases and J by 2 bases, 2 bases remained unmatched. Germline CDR1 reads MNHNS; CDR2 reads SASEGT. The CDR3 is made up of 16 amino acids.

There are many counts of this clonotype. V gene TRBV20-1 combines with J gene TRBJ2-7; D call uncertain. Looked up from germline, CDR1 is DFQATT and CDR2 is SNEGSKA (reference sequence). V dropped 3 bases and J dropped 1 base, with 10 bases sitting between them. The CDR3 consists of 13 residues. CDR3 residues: CSARDDNSYEQYF. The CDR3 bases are TGCAGTGCTAGGGACGACAATTCCTACGAGCAGTACTTC.